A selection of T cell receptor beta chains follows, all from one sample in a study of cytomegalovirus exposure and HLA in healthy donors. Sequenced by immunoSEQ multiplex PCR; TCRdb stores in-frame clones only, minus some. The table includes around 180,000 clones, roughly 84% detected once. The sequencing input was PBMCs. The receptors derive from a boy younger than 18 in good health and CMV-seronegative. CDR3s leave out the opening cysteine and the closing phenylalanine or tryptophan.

CDR3: ASSPGGREQY
V: TRBV5-6
length: 10

CDR3: ASSYGQVSYEQY
V: TRBV11-2
length: 12

CDR3: ASSHLRGSGNTIY
V: TRBV23-1
length: 13

CDR3: ASRGQSVSGANVLT
V: TRBV2
length: 14

CDR3: ASSGGQVNSPLH
V: TRBV23-1
length: 12

CDR3: ASSPIRENTEAF
V: TRBV27
length: 12

CDR3: ASSYSGLPAGELF
V: TRBV6-5
length: 13

CDR3: AISEPRTGAGKLF
V: TRBV10-3
length: 13

CDR3: SGGQGIEQY
V: TRBV29-1
length: 9

CDR3: ATSRDQGSYYGYT
V: TRBV15
length: 13

CDR3: ASSMPGKRGQPQH
V: TRBV19
length: 13

CDR3: ASSPSDIYEQY
V: TRBV9
length: 11

CDR3: ASSLRGSGSYEQY
V: TRBV7-3
length: 13

CDR3: ASSYSGGDTEAF
V: TRBV6-6
length: 12

CDR3: ASSLAGKGPWPQH
V: TRBV7-9
length: 13

CDR3: ASSVGVRTENTEAF
V: TRBV9
length: 14

CDR3: ASSLHRARGYEQY
V: TRBV6-5
length: 13

CDR3: AITLGQGTEQY
V: TRBV2
length: 11

CDR3: SAVGQGNGYT
V: TRBV29-1
length: 10

CDR3: ASSPSWGGGADTQY
V: TRBV6-6
length: 14

CDR3: ASSGTTNTEAF
V: TRBV9
length: 11

CDR3: ASSDGTVNQPQH
V: TRBV6-5
length: 12

CDR3: ASSGTGGTYEQY
V: TRBV5-6
length: 12

CDR3: ASSPTGGLSSPLH
V: TRBV5-1
length: 13

CDR3: ASSLTGDFHEQY
V: TRBV13
length: 12

CDR3: AWSVSLAGASYNEQF
V: TRBV30
length: 15

CDR3: ASSYRGTYEQY
V: TRBV6-5
length: 11

CDR3: ASSKALDRGQTTSNQPQH
V: TRBV21-1
length: 18

CDR3: ASSVGDSPQETQY
V: TRBV5-8
length: 13

CDR3: ATSRVKNTEAF
V: TRBV15
length: 11

CDR3: AISVDTGEPQH
V: TRBV10-3
length: 11

CDR3: ASRARVIGFDGYT
V: TRBV5-4
length: 13

CDR3: SVVGLAGGFSYNEQF
V: TRBV29-1
length: 15

CDR3: ASSLGDSDGYT
V: TRBV28
length: 11

CDR3: ASSQDPLEVYEQY
V: TRBV4-1
length: 13

CDR3: ASSTYRLSGNTIY
V: TRBV7-2
length: 13

CDR3: ASSFAREENEQF
V: TRBV28
length: 12

CDR3: ASSLWGVTYNEQF
V: TRBV5-6
length: 13

CDR3: ASSLFGGPGDTQY
V: TRBV5-1
length: 13

CDR3: SAPGNYGYT
V: TRBV20-1
length: 9

CDR3: ASSLAFYGTEAF
V: TRBV7-8
length: 12

CDR3: ASSPPVLYEQY
V: TRBV7-9
length: 11

CDR3: ATSRELREETQY
V: TRBV15
length: 12

CDR3: ASSETSGVSNEQF
V: TRBV6-1
length: 13

CDR3: ASSLGGNPTEAF
V: TRBV28
length: 12

CDR3: ASRDSISTDTQY
V: TRBV27
length: 12

CDR3: ASSPRQGTGHEYGYT
V: TRBV28
length: 15

CDR3: ASSLFDGLAATDTQY
V: TRBV28
length: 15

CDR3: ASSSGNTGELF
V: TRBV9
length: 11

CDR3: AWSWGSSSGETQY
V: TRBV30
length: 13

CDR3: ASSLQVSNEKLF
V: TRBV11-2
length: 12

CDR3: ASSLGGAGNTIY
V: TRBV9
length: 12

CDR3: ASSLLATGELF
V: TRBV19
length: 11

CDR3: ASSINGEVNYGYT
V: TRBV19
length: 13

CDR3: ASSSTGGNYGYT
V: TRBV7-8
length: 12

CDR3: ASSLAGGRGAADTQY
V: TRBV7-6
length: 15

CDR3: ASSYDGGELF
V: TRBV6-6
length: 10

CDR3: ASSRGLAGASSSYEQY
V: TRBV5-6
length: 16

CDR3: ASSLPLGQPTEAF
V: TRBV7-9
length: 13

CDR3: SGVSSGNTIY
V: TRBV29-1
length: 10